This T cell receptor (beta chain) is from a study of cytomegalovirus exposure and HLA in healthy donors. The study, taken as a whole, reports: Later genetic work tied a missense DCLRE1C variant to beta-chain V and J trimming.

This clone was found a few times. Its antigen is not known. Use of 60 Vbeta and 13 Jbeta primers characterized the PCR. Measured with immunoSEQ multiplex PCR; TCRdb has only the in-frame clones, and not every one. The sample has 110,000 to 150,000 clones, roughly 9.8% seen once. Germline V gene data show CDR1 as SGHVS and CDR2 as FNYEAQ. V was shortened by 5 bases and J by 3 bases, with 16 bases between the two germline ends. CDR3 size: 15 residues. The clonotype comes from a middle-aged man in good health and CMV-seronegative. The rearrangement joins TRBV7-6 to TRBJ1-1, with a weak D call TRBD1 (6 bases). Sequencing was done on a sample of PBMCs. CDR3 loop: CASSPLGPGDTEAFF. The DNA of the CDR3 is TGTGCCAGCAGCCCCCTGGGCCCAGGGGACACTGAAGCTTTCTTT.